This T cell receptor beta chain was sequenced for a study of a mutant IDH1 vaccine in newly diagnosed glioma. Background on the study: Radiotherapy alone preceded vaccination by 4-6 weeks; alternatively, vaccination started with temozolomide cycles. Patients previously underwent radiotherapy, temozolomide, or both, and most underwent both.

Whole-study results and caveats: Immune responses induced by vaccination arose in approximately 92% of the patients. No link was apparently found between pseudoprogression and changes in top peripheral T cell clonotypes.

Described time point: week 47, end of study. Vaccine doses each comprised 300 ug of mutant IDH1 20-mer peptide, with topical imiquimod. A note on this clone: The target antigen is unknown.

The CDR3 length is 16 residues. V dropped 5 bases and J dropped 2; count of bases not matched to a gene: 4. Per germline, CDR1 SNHLY and CDR2 FYNNEI. The method was immunoSEQ multiplex PCR; TCRdb's version includes in-frame clones alone and lacks a portion of them. The sample shows 50,000 to 55,000 clones, about two thirds of them seen only once. The material was peripheral blood mononuclear cells (PBMCs), obtained from a glioma patient whose treatment included an IDH1 peptide vaccine. The chain employs TRBV2 and TRBJ1-5; 12 bases line up with TRBD1. This receptor was taken from a middle-aged man with glioma. Some clones in this sample may be carry-over from other donors' samples. CDR3 sequence: CASSRGDRGRNQPQHF. The CDR3 DNA is TGTGCCAGCAGTCGAGGGGACAGGGGGCGCAATCAGCCCCAGCATTTT.